The rows below give T cell receptor beta chains drawn from one sample of a study of blood T cell repertoires in COVID-19. Data came from immunoSEQ multiplex PCR; TCRdb stores just in-frame clones and leaves some out. The data contain 150,000 to 200,000 clones, around 84% of them singletons. The material sequenced was PBMCs or T cells enriched from blood (not recorded which). Source of these receptors: a man aged 35 to 55 who had recovered from COVID-19. Each CDR3 is given with its conserved first and last residue. The D gene is left open where the match is weak. Part of the rows lack a size; the others show once, few, many or a class for expanded clones.

clone_size	v_call	j_call	d_call	cdr3_nt	cdr3_aa
NA	TRBV6-1	TRBJ1-2	NA	TGTGCCAGCAGTGAAGCCCTCAAAACGGGGGAAGGCTACACCTTC	CASSEALKTGEGYTF
NA	TRBV6-6	TRBJ1-2	NA	TGTGCCAGCATGGGAGACAACTATGGCTACACCTTC	CASMGDNYGYTF
few	TRBV4-1	TRBJ1-1	NA	TGCGCCAGCAGCCAAGGCCCTCAACAGGGAACTGAAGCTTTCTTT	CASSQGPQQGTEAFF
NA	TRBV2	TRBJ1-6	NA	TGTGCCAGCACACAGGGTCCCTATAATTCACCCCTCCACTTT	CASTQGPYNSPLHF
NA	TRBV27	TRBJ1-6	TRBD1	TGTGCCAGCAGTCCCTGGGGACAGGGGAATTCACCCCTCCACTTT	CASSPWGQGNSPLHF
NA	TRBV5-1	TRBJ1-5	NA	TGCGCCAGCAGCTTGGGACAGGAGAATCAGCCCCAGCATTTT	CASSLGQENQPQHF
few	TRBV6-1	TRBJ1-1	NA	TGTGCCAGCAGTGAACAGGGTGGCACTGAAGCTTTCTTT	CASSEQGGTEAFF
NA	TRBV5-1	TRBJ1-6	NA	TGCGCCAGCAGCCGGTGGACTCAAGAGTCACCCCTCCACTTT	CASSRWTQESPLHF
NA	TRBV6-5	TRBJ1-6	NA	TGTGCCAGCAGTTACGGGCAGCTGAATTCACCCCTCCACTTT	CASSYGQLNSPLHF
NA	TRBV3-1/TRBV3-2	TRBJ2-5	NA	TGTGCCAGCAGCCAAGATATCCGGGGAGAGACCCAGTACTTC	CASSQDIRGETQYF
NA	TRBV19	TRBJ1-1	NA	TGTGCCAGTAGTATAAACGGGGGGCTGAACACTGAAGCTTTCTTT	CASSINGGLNTEAFF
once	TRBV2	TRBJ1-4	TRBD1	TGTGCCAGCACCCGGACAGGAATGGGTAATGAAAAACTGTTTTTT	CASTRTGMGNEKLFF
NA	TRBV27	TRBJ1-5	NA	TGTGCCAGCAGTTTATACCCCGACAGAATCCAGCCCCAGCATTTT	CASSLYPDRIQPQHF
NA	TRBV7-3	TRBJ2-1	TRBD2	TGTGCCAGCAGTCAACGGGGGGGCCTCTATGAGCAGTTCTTC	CASSQRGGLYEQFF
NA	TRBV7-9	TRBJ2-7	TRBD1	TGTGCCAGCAGCTATAAGTACGGGACAGCTCCCTCCTACGAGCAGTACTTC	CASSYKYGTAPSYEQYF
NA	TRBV24-1	TRBJ1-5	TRBD1	TGTGCCACCAGTGATTGGACAGGGTTCTTGCCCCAGCATTTT	CATSDWTGFLPQHF
NA	TRBV7-8	TRBJ2-7	NA	TGTGCCAGCAGCCCGTTGGGGCGGGGGCCCAGCTCCTACGAGCAGTACTTC	CASSPLGRGPSSYEQYF
NA	TRBV2	TRBJ2-3	TRBD2	TGTGCCAGAGGGTCTAGCGGGTCAGATACGCAGTATTTT	CARGSSGSDTQYF
NA	TRBV30	TRBJ2-1	TRBD2	TGTGCCTGGAGTGGGAGCGGGGGCAGGGCCTACAATGAGCAGTTCTTC	CAWSGSGGRAYNEQFF
NA	TRBV3-1/TRBV3-2	TRBJ1-2	NA	TGTGCCAGCAGCCCCCCAGCAGGGGCAGGGTATGGCTACACCTTC	CASSPPAGAGYGYTF
NA	TRBV5-1	TRBJ1-2	NA	TGCGCCAGCAGCCCAAGGGGACGGGAGAACTATGGCTACACCTTC	CASSPRGRENYGYTF
NA	TRBV4-1	TRBJ2-5	NA	TGCGCCAGCACGGGACTGGGTGAGGAGACCCAGTACTTC	CASTGLGEETQYF
NA	TRBV5-1	TRBJ1-6	NA	TGCGCCAGCAGCTTGGAGGGACTGCTAAATTCACCCCTCCACTTT	CASSLEGLLNSPLHF
NA	TRBV18	TRBJ1-1	NA	TGTGCCAGCTCACTGCTTATGGGGGGGCTCATGAACACTGAAGCTTTCTTT	CASSLLMGGLMNTEAFF
NA	TRBV9	TRBJ2-1	NA	TGTGCCAGCAGCCCCTACCCGAGCTCCTACAATGAGCAGTTCTTC	CASSPYPSSYNEQFF
NA	TRBV6-6	TRBJ1-2	NA	TGTGCCAGCAGTTCGACAGCTAACTATGGCTACACCTTC	CASSSTANYGYTF
NA	TRBV27	TRBJ2-2	NA	TGTGCCAGCAGGGCATACGGAGGATCCGGGGAGCTGTTTTTT	CASRAYGGSGELFF
once	TRBV5-4	TRBJ2-3	TRBD2	TGTGCCAGCAGCTCCAGACTAGCGGGGGGGCTTGATACGCAGTATTTT	CASSSRLAGGLDTQYF
NA	TRBV5-1	TRBJ2-1	NA	TGCGCCAGCAGCTTGGGTCGGGGATCCTACTACAATGAGCAGTTCTTC	CASSLGRGSYYNEQFF
NA	TRBV24-1	TRBJ2-5	TRBD2	TGTGCCCCCCCGCGGGAGGGGGAGACCCAGTACTTC	CAPPREGETQYF
once	TRBV3-1/TRBV3-2	TRBJ2-2	NA	TGTGCCAGCAGCCGGACAGAGAACACCGGGGAGCTGTTTTTT	CASSRTENTGELFF
NA	TRBV30	TRBJ1-4	NA	TGTGCCTGGAGTGCCACGGGACACGATGAAAAACTGTTTTTT	CAWSATGHDEKLFF
NA	TRBV7-6	TRBJ1-5	TRBD1	TGTGCCAGCAGCCCCGGACAGGGGGCGGGACAGCCCCAGCATTTT	CASSPGQGAGQPQHF
NA	TRBV5-4	TRBJ1-1	TRBD1	TGTGCCAGCAGCGTTCCGGGACAGAGGGGCCCCTACACTGAAGCTTTCTTT	CASSVPGQRGPYTEAFF
NA	TRBV2	TRBJ1-5	NA	TGTGCCAGCAGACTCATTAGTAGCAATCAGCCCCAGCATTTT	CASRLISSNQPQHF
NA	TRBV3-1/TRBV3-2	TRBJ2-7	NA	TGTGCCAGCAGCCAACTACCGGGACAAACCTACGAGCAGTACTTC	CASSQLPGQTYEQYF
few	TRBV2	TRBJ2-1	TRBD1	TGTGCCAGCAGCTCCGGGACAGGGGTCTATGAGCAGTTCTTC	CASSSGTGVYEQFF
NA	TRBV13	TRBJ2-5	TRBD2	TGTGCCAGCAGCGGCGCGGGGGGCGTGGAGACCCAGTACTTC	CASSGAGGVETQYF
once	TRBV10-3	TRBJ1-3	NA	TGTGCCAATCGAGCTGTGTCCGGAAACACCATATATTTT	CANRAVSGNTIYF
few	TRBV5-1	TRBJ1-6	TRBD1	TGCGCCAGCAGCTTAGGGACAGCCTCCAATTCACCCCTCCACTTT	CASSLGTASNSPLHF